These 17 T cell receptor beta chains originate from one sample sequenced in a study of blood T cell repertoires in COVID-19. Measured with immunoSEQ multiplex PCR; TCRdb has only the in-frame clones, and not every one. The sample records around 280,000 clones, more than 75% being singletons. The sequenced material came from peripheral blood. All receptors derive from a woman aged 25 to 45 who had recovered from COVID-19.

The gene calls are TRBV28 and TRBJ2-3; D remains unclear. The V gene lost 4 bases and the J gene lost 2 bases, with 10 bases spanning the gap. Per germline, CDR1 MDHEN and CDR2 SYDVKM. This CDR3 is 14 amino acids long. The chain's CDR3 is CASSSSGATDTQYF. CDR3 bases: TGTGCCAGCAGTTCATCGGGTGCCACAGATACGCAGTATTTT.

The CDR3 loop reads CSAGQGVNYGYTF. CDR3 DNA: TGCAGCGCAGGACAGGGGGTCAACTATGGCTACACCTTC. This chain joins TRBV29-1 and TRBJ1-2, with 10 bases matching TRBD1. The CDR3 loop spans 13 amino acids. CDR1 is SQVTM, CDR2 ANQGSEA, per germline. The junction had 4 bases not matched to a gene; V was cut back by 7 bases and J by 2 bases.

This sequence joins TRBV9 and TRBJ2-2, with 10 bases that match TRBD1. J was trimmed by 6 bases and V by 0 bases; bases with no gene match: 5. The germline V gene encodes CDR1 SGDLS and CDR2 YYNGEE. The CDR3 runs 16 residues. The CDR3 protein is CASSVGDRGFSGELFF. In DNA, the CDR3 is TGTGCCAGCAGCGTAGGGGACAGGGGTTTCTCCGGGGAGCTGTTTTTT.

The chain joins TRBV19 to TRBJ2-5, with 9 bases fitting TRBD2. The CDR3 length is 17 residues. Germline assignment: CDR1 LNHDA and CDR2 SQIVND (reference sequence). J was trimmed by 1 base and V by 3 bases; bases with no gene match: 9. CDR3 sequence: CASSITTSGRFQETQYF. The CDR3 coding sequence is TGTGCCAGTAGTATCACAACTAGCGGGCGATTCCAAGAGACCCAGTACTTC.

This sequence joins TRBV5-1 and TRBJ1-1, with 7 bases matching TRBD1. The V gene end was trimmed by 3 bases and the J gene end by 8 bases; junction bases not matched to a gene: 7. This CDR3 has 13 amino acids. Per the germline V gene, CDR1 is SGHRS and CDR2 is YFSETQ. This CDR3 reads CASSYGTVGEAFF. DNA for the CDR3: TGCGCCAGCAGCTACGGGACAGTAGGGGAAGCTTTCTTT.

This chain links TRBV5-1 with TRBJ2-1; TRBD2 aligns across 11 bases. Germline-derived CDR1 and CDR2 are SGHRS and YFSETQ. The CDR3 length is 17 residues. V lost 0 bases and J lost 7; bases outside the gene matches: 9. CDR3 DNA: TGCGCCAGCAGCTTGGTTAGCGGGAGGGGCGGGAGGAATGAGCAGTTCTTC. Translated: CASSLVSGRGGRNEQFF.

This chain links TRBV4-2 with TRBJ1-2; the D is unclear. The length of the CDR3 is 17 residues. Trimming removed 4 bases at V and 0 bases at J, with 18 bases between. Germline lookup yields CDR1 LGHNA and CDR2 YNFKEQ. For the CDR3, the DNA is TGTGCCAGCAGCCCCGCCGGGTTTGACGCGGCTAACTATGGCTACACCTTC. Residues: CASSPAGFDAANYGYTF.

The CDR3 DNA follows: TGTGCCAGCAGCTTCGACGGGACCTACGAGCAGTACTTC. Translating it yields CASSFDGTYEQYF. V usage is TRBV5-4 and J usage is TRBJ2-7; tentative D call: TRBD2 (5 bases). The CDR3 extends over 13 amino acids. The germline CDR1 and CDR2 sequences are SGHNT and YYREEE (reference sequence). V was cut by 2 bases and J by 2 bases, with 8 bases left in between.

The chain carries TRBV9 and TRBJ1-6; no firm D call. Trimming removed 4 bases from V and 5 bases from J, with 10 bases in between. This CDR3 is 14 amino acids long. CDR1 SGDLS and CDR2 YYNGEE come from the germline V gene. The CDR3 protein is CASSKSLNNSPLHF. In DNA form, the CDR3 reads TGTGCCAGCAGCAAGAGCCTCAATAATTCACCCCTCCACTTT.

This clone was counted between two and nine times. V is TRBV6-2 or TRBV6-3 and J is TRBJ2-1; no definite D call. This CDR3 has 15 amino acids. CDR1 is MNHEY and CDR2 is SVGEGT in the germline V gene. V was cut by 2 bases and J by 4 bases, with 12 bases left in between. The DNA for the CDR3 is TGTGCCAGCAGTTACCCCTCATACCGGTACAATGAGCAGTTCTTC. It translates to CASSYPSYRYNEQFF.

This chain links TRBV29-1 with TRBJ1-2; 10 bases are shared with TRBD1. V lost 5 bases, J lost 2 bases, and 2 bases stayed unmatched. Germline-derived CDR1 and CDR2 are SQVTM and ANQGSEA. The CDR3 sequence is 13 residues long. Here the CDR3 reads CSVRQGANYGYTF. DNA of the CDR3: TGCAGCGTTAGACAGGGGGCGAACTATGGCTACACCTTC.

The genes are TRBV19 and TRBJ1-1; no reliable D call. This CDR3 is built from 10 residues. Germline lookup yields CDR1 LNHDA and CDR2 SQIVND (reference sequence). V gave up 6 bases and J gave up 9 bases, with 8 bases separating them. CDR3 sequence reads: CASRAGKAFF. CDR3 coding DNA: TGTGCCAGTAGGGCGGGCAAAGCTTTCTTT.

The chain has TRBV28 and TRBJ1-1; TRBD1 matches 8 bases. The V gene end was trimmed by 3 bases and the J gene end by 7 bases; junction bases not matched to a gene: 7. The CDR3 loop spans 14 amino acids. CDR1 and CDR2 from the germline V gene are MDHEN and SYDVKM. The CDR3 DNA follows: TGTGCCAGCAGTTTTTACAGGGGGGCGGATGAAGCTTTCTTT. Amino acids: CASSFYRGADEAFF.

The V call is TRBV4-3, the J call TRBJ2-7, with 9 bases identical to TRBD1. J gave up 4 bases and V 4 bases, and 8 bases lay outside the gene matches. CDR1 is LGHNA and CDR2 is YSLEER in the germline V gene. The CDR3 is 15 residues long. The CDR3 loop reads CASSRIQGASYEQYF. The CDR3, as DNA: TGCGCCAGCAGCCGAATACAGGGGGCCTCTTACGAGCAGTACTTC.

This chain links TRBV6-4 with TRBJ1-5; tentative D call: TRBD1 (6 bases). Trimming shortened V by 3 bases and J by 6 bases, and 12 bases separated the two germline ends. The CDR3 runs 14 residues. The V gene's germline CDR1 is MRHNA and CDR2 SNTAGT. In DNA, the CDR3 is TGTGCCAGCAGTGAATTAAGGGGGAGTCAGCCCCAGCATTTT. Its translation is CASSELRGSQPQHF.

This chain connects TRBV10-3 to TRBJ1-5; the D gene is possibly TRBD1 (6 bases). V dropped 3 bases and J dropped 3 bases, with 9 bases sitting between them. The CDR3 consists of 14 residues. CDR1 is ENHRY, CDR2 SYGVKD, per germline. This CDR3 reads CAISEQGPNQPQHF. The CDR3 bases are TGTGCCATCAGTGAACAGGGCCCCAATCAGCCCCAGCATTTT.

This chain joins TRBV6-1 and TRBJ2-2; weak D call: TRBD1 (5 bases). V was cut by 7 bases and J by 5 bases, with 17 bases left in between. There are 15 residues in the CDR3. Per the germline V gene, CDR1 is MNHNS and CDR2 is SASEGT. CDR3 loop: CASIPSGAVTGELFF. The CDR3 nucleotides are TGTGCCAGCATTCCCTCTGGGGCGGTAACCGGGGAGCTGTTTTTT.